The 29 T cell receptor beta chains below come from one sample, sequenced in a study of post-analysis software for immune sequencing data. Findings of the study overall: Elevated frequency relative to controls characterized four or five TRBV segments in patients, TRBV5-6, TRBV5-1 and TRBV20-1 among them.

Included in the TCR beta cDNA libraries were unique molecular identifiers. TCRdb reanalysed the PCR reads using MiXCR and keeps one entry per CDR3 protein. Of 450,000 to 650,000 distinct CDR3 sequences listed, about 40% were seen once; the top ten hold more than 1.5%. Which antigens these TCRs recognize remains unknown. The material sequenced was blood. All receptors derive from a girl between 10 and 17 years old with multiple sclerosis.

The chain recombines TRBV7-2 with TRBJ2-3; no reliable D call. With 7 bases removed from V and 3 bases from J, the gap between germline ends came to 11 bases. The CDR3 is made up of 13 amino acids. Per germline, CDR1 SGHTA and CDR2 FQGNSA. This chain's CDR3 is CASKARNTDTQYF. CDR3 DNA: TGTGCCAGCAAAGCTAGGAATACAGATACGCAGTATTTT.

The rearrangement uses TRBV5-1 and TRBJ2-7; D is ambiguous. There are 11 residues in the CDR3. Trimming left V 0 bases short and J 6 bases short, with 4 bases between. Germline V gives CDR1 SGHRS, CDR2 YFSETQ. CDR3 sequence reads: CASSLACEQYF. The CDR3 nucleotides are TGCGCCAGCAGCTTGGCATGCGAGCAGTACTTC.

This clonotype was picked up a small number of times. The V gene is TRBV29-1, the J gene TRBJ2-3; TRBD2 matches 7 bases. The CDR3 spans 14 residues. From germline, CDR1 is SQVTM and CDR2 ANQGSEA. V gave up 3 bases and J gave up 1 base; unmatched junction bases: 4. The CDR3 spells CSVEKGGRTDTQYF. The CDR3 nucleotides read TGCAGCGTTGAGAAGGGAGGGCGCACAGATACGCAGTATTTT.

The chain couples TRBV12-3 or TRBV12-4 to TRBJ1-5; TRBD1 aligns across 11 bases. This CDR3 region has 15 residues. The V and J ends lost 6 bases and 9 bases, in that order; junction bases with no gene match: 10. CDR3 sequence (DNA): TGTGCCAGCAGACCCGGGACAGGGGGGGATTGGCCCCAGCATTTT. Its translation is CASRPGTGGDWPQHF.

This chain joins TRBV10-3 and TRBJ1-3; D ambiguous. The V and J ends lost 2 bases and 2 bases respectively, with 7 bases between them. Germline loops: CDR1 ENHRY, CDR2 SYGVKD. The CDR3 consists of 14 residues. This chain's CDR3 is CAISEEVAGNTIYF. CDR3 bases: TGTGCCATCAGTGAGGAAGTTGCTGGAAACACCATATATTTT.

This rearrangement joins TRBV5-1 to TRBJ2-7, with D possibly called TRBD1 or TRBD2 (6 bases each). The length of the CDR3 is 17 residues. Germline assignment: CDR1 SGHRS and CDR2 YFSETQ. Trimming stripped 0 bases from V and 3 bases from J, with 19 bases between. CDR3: CASSLGGPRGPRYEQYF. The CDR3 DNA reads TGCGCCAGCAGCTTGGGAGGCCCCCGGGGGCCCCGCTACGAGCAGTACTTC.

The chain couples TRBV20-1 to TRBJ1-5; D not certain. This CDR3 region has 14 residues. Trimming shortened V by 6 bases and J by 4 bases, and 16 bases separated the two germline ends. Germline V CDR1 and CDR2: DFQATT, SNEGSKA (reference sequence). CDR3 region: CSARGGNPNQPQHF. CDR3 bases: TGCAGTGCCCGGGGTGGGAACCCTAATCAGCCCCAGCATTTT.

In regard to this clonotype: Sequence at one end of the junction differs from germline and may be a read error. CDR3 loop: CASSGSGRASEQFF. The CDR3 DNA reads as TGTGCCAGCAGCGGTAGCGGGAGAGCCAGTGAGCAGTTCTTC. V and J are TRBV5-1 and TRBJ2-1, with TRBD2 identical over 9 bases. CDR1 is SGHRS and CDR2 is YFSETQ in the germline V gene. The CDR3 consists of 14 residues.

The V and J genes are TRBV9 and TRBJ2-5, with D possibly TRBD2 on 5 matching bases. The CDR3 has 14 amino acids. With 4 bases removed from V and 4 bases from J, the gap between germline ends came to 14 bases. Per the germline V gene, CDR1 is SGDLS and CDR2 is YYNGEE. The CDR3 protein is CASSFRGNRETQYF. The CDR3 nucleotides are TGTGCCAGCAGCTTCCGGGGAAACAGAGAGACCCAGTACTTC.

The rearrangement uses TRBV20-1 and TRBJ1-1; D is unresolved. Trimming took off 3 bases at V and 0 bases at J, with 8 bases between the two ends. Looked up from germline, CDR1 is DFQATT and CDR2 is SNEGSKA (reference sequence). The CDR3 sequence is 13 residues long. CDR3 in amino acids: CSASASLNTEAFF. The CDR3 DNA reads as TGCAGTGCTAGCGCCAGCCTGAACACTGAAGCTTTCTTT.

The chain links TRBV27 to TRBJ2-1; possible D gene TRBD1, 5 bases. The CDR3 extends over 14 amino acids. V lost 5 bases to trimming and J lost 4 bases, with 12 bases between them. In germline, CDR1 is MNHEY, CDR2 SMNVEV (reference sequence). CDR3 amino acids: CASSARTPYNEQFF. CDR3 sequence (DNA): TGTGCCAGCAGTGCTAGGACACCATACAATGAGCAGTTCTTC.

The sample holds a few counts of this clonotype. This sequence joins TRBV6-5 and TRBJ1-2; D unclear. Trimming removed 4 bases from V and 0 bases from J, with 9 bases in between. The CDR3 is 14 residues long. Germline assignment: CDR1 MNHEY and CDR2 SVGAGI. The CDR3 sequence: CASSFQPANYGYTF. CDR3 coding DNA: TGTGCCAGCAGTTTTCAGCCAGCTAACTATGGCTACACCTTC.

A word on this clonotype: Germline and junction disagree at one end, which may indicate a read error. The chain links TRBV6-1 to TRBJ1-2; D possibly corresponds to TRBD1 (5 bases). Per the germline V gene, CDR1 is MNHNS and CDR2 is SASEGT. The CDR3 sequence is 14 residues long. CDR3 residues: CVSIPGGALDGYTF. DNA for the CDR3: TGTGTCAGCATCCCGGGAGGGGCGCTTGATGGCTACACCTTC.

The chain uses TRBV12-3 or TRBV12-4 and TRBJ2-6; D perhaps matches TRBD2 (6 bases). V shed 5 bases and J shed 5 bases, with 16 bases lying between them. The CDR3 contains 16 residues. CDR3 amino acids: CASSAARGWWANVLTF. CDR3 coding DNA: TGTGCCAGCAGTGCGGCCCGGGGGTGGTGGGCCAACGTCCTGACTTTC.

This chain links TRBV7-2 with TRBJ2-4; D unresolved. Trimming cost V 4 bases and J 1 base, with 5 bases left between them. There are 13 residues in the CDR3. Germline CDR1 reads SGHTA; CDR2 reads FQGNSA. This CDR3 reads CASSSSAKNIQYF. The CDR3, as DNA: TGTGCCAGCAGCTCTTCTGCCAAAAACATTCAGTACTTC.

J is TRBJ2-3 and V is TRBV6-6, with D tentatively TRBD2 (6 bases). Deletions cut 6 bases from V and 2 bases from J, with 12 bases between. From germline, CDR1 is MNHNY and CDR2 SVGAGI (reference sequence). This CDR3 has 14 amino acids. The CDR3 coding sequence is TGTGCCAGCAGATTAAGGGACTTCACAGATACGCAGTATTTT. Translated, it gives CASRLRDFTDTQYF.

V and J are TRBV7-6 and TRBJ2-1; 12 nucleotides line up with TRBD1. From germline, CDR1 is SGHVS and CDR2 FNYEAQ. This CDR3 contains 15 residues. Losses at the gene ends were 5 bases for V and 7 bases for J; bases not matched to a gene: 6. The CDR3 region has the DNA TGTGCCAGCAGCCCGGGACAGGGGGCAAGGAATGAGCAGTTCTTC. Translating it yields CASSPGQGARNEQFF.

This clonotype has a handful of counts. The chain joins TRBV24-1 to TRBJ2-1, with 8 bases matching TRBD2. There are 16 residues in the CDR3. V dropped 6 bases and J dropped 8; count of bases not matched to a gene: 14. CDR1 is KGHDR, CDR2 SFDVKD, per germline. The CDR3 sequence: CATSQPPGLDSHEQFF. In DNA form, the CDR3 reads TGTGCCACCAGTCAACCGCCGGGACTAGATTCGCATGAGCAGTTCTTC.

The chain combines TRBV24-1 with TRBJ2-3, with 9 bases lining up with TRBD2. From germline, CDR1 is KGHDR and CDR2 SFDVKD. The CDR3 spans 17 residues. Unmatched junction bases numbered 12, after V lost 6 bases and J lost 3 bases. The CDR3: CATSPAGGGTHTDTQYF. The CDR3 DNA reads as TGTGCCACCAGTCCTGCGGGAGGGGGAACTCATACAGATACGCAGTATTTT.

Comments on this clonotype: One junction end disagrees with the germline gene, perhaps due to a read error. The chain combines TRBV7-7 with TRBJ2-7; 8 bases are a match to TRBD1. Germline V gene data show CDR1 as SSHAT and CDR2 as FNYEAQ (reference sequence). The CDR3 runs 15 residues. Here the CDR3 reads CASSFGQGDTYEQYF. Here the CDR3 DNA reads TGTGCTAGCAGCTTCGGACAGGGTGACACCTACGAGCAGTACTTC. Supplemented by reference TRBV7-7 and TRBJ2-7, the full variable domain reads GAGVSQSPRYKVTKRGQDVTLRCDPISSHATLYWYQQALGQGPEFLTYFNYEAQPDKSGLPSDRFSAERPEGSISTLTIQRTEQRDSAMYRCASSFGQGDTYEQYFGPGTRLTVT.

For the CDR3, the DNA is TGTGCCAGCAGTTACTCGGGACAGGGGCCCTATGGCTACACCTTC. It is translated as CASSYSGQGPYGYTF. The gene calls are TRBV6-5 and TRBJ1-2; 10 bases align to TRBD1. This CDR3 region has 15 residues. Looked up from germline, CDR1 is MNHEY and CDR2 is SVGAGI. The V gene end was trimmed by 0 bases and the J gene end by 4 bases; junction bases not matched to a gene: 2.

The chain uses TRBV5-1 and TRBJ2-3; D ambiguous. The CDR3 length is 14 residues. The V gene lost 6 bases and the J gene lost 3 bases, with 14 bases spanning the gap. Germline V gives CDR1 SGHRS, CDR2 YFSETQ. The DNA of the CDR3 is TGCGCCAGCAAAGTGACCAGTAAAACAGATACGCAGTATTTT. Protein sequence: CASKVTSKTDTQYF.

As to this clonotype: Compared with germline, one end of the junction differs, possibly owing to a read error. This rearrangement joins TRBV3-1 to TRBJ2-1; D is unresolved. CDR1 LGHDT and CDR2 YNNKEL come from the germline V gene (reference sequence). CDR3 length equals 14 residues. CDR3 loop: CASNQDSTVDEQFF. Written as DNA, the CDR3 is TGTGCCAGCAACCAAGATTCGACCGTAGATGAGCAGTTCTTC.

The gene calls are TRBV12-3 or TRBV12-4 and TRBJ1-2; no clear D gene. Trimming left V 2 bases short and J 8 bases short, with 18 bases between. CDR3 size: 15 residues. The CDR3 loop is CASSLYGPTLPGYTF. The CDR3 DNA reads TGTGCCAGCAGTTTATACGGGCCCACGTTACCCGGCTACACCTTC.

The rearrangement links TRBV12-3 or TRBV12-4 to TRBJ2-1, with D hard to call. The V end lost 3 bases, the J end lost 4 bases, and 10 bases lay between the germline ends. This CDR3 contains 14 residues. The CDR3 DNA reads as TGTGCCAGCAGTTTGAGCCGGTTGTACAATGAGCAGTTCTTC. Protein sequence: CASSLSRLYNEQFF.

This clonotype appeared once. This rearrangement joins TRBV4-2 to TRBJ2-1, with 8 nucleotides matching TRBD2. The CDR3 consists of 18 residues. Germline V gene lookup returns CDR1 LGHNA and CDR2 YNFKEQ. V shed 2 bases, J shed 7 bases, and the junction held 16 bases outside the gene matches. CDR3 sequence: CASSQPYAGTRIRNEQFF. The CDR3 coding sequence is TGTGCCAGCAGCCAACCTTATGCCGGGACTAGGATTAGGAATGAGCAGTTCTTC.

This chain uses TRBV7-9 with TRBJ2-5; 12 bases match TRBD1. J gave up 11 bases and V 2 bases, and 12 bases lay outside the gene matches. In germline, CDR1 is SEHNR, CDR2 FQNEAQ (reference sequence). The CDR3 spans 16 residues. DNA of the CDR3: TGTGCCAGCAGCTTATATCCGGGACAGGGGGCAGGGGAGCAGTACTTC. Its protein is CASSLYPGQGAGEQYF.

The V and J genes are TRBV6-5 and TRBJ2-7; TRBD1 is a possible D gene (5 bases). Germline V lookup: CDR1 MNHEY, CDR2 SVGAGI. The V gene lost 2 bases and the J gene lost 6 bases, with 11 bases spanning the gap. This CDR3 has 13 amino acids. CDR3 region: CASSYGRVREQYF. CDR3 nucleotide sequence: TGTGCCAGCAGTTACGGCAGGGTGCGCGAGCAGTACTTC.

The CDR3 DNA is TGTGCCTGGAGTTATCCCACTGAAGCTTTCTTT. It codes for CAWSYPTEAFF. The gene calls are TRBV30 and TRBJ1-1; D gene ambiguous. Trimming pared 2 bases from V and 4 bases from J, leaving 5 bases between. The CDR3 contains 11 residues. The germline V gene has CDR1 GTSNPN and CDR2 SVGIG (reference sequence).